The present entry profiles one T cell receptor delta chain with its context. Its antigen is not known. The sorted cells were CD3+ Vdelta1+ Vdelta2- thymocytes from alphabeta-depleted thymus. Between roughly 98% and 99.6% of sorted thymocytes were Vdelta1+. RNA was extracted from the cells and then reverse transcribed. Pooled V-gene forward primers with one constant-region reverse primer generated the CDR3 amplicons by multiplex PCR. TCRdb made new clone calls on the multiplex PCR reads using CATT. The profile shows 70,000 to 90,000 delta-chain clones, about 35% of them singletons. Germline-derived CDR1 and CDR2 are TSWWSYY and QGS. The CDR3 totals 22 residues. V shed 4 bases, J shed 3 bases, and the junction held 28 bases outside the gene matches. These data come from a study of Vδ1+ human thymocytes. Study-level points and caveats: About 20% of thymic delta-chain sequences were Vdelta2, with few Vdelta3, unlike blood Vdelta1+ controls. Thymic TRG and TRD repertoires appeared highly polyclonal.

The clonotype was recovered from a boy in the first two years of life who had congenital heart surgery. The specimen was Vdelta1+ gamma-delta thymocytes from the thymus. The subset denotes: FACS-sorted CD3+ TCRalphabeta- TCRVdelta1+ TCRVdelta2- thymocytes. This chain joins TRDV1 and TRDJ1, with 8 bases identical to TRDD2. The CDR3 sequence: CALGGGLPTPRSGTGRSDKLIF. DNA of the CDR3: TGTGCTCTTGGGGGTGGGCTTCCTACGCCCAGGTCCGGTACGGGTAGGTCCGATAAACTCATCTTT.